Listed here are 16 T cell receptor beta chains from one sample, sequenced in a study of cytotoxic CD8 clonotypes in ibrutinib-treated CLL. Generated by immunoSEQ multiplex PCR, the TCRdb table keeps only in-frame clones and is missing some. Among roughly 150,000 clones listed, approximately 80% were seen once. The sample consisted of PBMCs, taken after 24 months of ibrutinib treatment. These receptors were collected from a human donor with chronic lymphocytic leukemia.

The chain links TRBV27 to TRBJ1-1; no clear D. Germline loops: CDR1 MNHEY, CDR2 SMNVEV (reference sequence). The CDR3 extends over 12 amino acids. Trimming stripped 6 bases from V and 4 bases from J, with 9 bases between. This chain's CDR3 is CASRRTATEAFF. CDR3 DNA: TGTGCCAGCAGAAGGACGGCCACTGAAGCTTTCTTT.

This clone was seen only a few times. The rearrangement uses TRBV28 and TRBJ1-6, with TRBD1 as a possible D gene (5 bases). Germline V gives CDR1 MDHEN, CDR2 SYDVKM. V shed 3 bases and J shed 8 bases, with 5 bases lying between them. The CDR3 sequence is 12 residues long. Written as DNA, the CDR3 is TGTGCCAGCAGTTTGGGGGATTCACCCCTCCACTTT. Its translation is CASSLGDSPLHF. The full variable domain, rest sourced from reference TRBV28 and TRBJ1-6, is DVKVTQSSRYLVKRTGEKVFLECVQDMDHENMFWYRQDPGLGLRLIYFSYDVKMKEKGDIPEGYSVSREKKERFSLILESASTNQTSMYLCASSLGDSPLHFGNGTRLTVT.

The genes are TRBV14 and TRBJ2-7, with 8 positions matching TRBD1. The CDR3 is 15 residues long. The V gene end was trimmed by 4 bases and the J gene end by 3 bases; junction bases not matched to a gene: 8. Germline lookup yields CDR1 SGHDN and CDR2 FVKESK. The CDR3 is CASSRTGSGGYEQYF. The CDR3 coding sequence is TGTGCCAGCAGCCGGACAGGGTCTGGGGGCTACGAGCAGTACTTC.

V usage is TRBV30 and J usage is TRBJ2-7; tentatively, D is TRBD1 or TRBD2 (6 bases each). Trimming shortened V by 4 bases and J by 3 bases, and 16 bases separated the two germline ends. Germline V lookup: CDR1 GTSNPN, CDR2 SVGIG (reference sequence). The CDR3 has 14 amino acids. CDR3 bases: TGTGCCTGGACCCCTATGGGGGGCGGCTACGAGCAGTACTTC. Its protein product is CAWTPMGGGYEQYF. Combining the CDR3 with reference TRBV30 and TRBJ2-7 gives the whole variable domain SQTIHQWPATLVQPVGSPLSLECTVEGTSNPNLYWYRQAAGRGLQLLFYSVGIGQISSEVPQNLSASRPQDRQFILSSKKLLLSDSGFYLCAWTPMGGGYEQYFGPGTRLTVT.

The chain recombines TRBV10-3 with TRBJ2-3; 13 bases align to TRBD2. This CDR3 comprises 16 residues. Germline V lookup: CDR1 ENHRY, CDR2 SYGVKD. J lost 3 bases, V lost 2 bases, and 2 bases had no gene match. The CDR3 DNA reads TGTGCCATCAGTGAGAGGGGACTAGCGGGGACAGATACGCAGTATTTT. It codes for CAISERGLAGTDTQYF.

The chain links TRBV29-1 to TRBJ2-7; D perhaps matches TRBD2 (7 bases). The germline V gene encodes CDR1 SQVTM and CDR2 ANQGSEA. With 6 bases removed from V and 4 bases from J, the gap between germline ends came to 13 bases. This CDR3 is 12 amino acids long. For the CDR3, the DNA is TGCAGCGTGTGGGGGAGGGGGTACGAGCAGTACTTC. It yields the protein CSVWGRGYEQYF.

The V and J genes are TRBV15 and TRBJ2-5; D is possibly TRBD1 (5 bases). Germline V gene sequence: CDR1 LNHNV, CDR2 YYDKDF (reference sequence). Between the trimmed V and J ends, which lost 1 base and 5 bases, there was a span of 11 bases. This CDR3 spans 14 amino acids. This CDR3 is CATSRGGQEETQYF. The CDR3 coding sequence is TGTGCCACCAGCAGAGGGGGCCAGGAGGAGACCCAGTACTTC.

The chain carries TRBV2 and TRBJ2-5, with TRBD2 matching over 7 bases. Germline loops: CDR1 SNHLY, CDR2 FYNNEI. V lost 8 bases, J lost 5 bases, and 8 bases stayed unmatched. The length of the CDR3 is 13 residues. The CDR3, as DNA: TGTGCCAGCGGTTCAGCGGGAACGGAGACCCAGTACTTC. Translated, it gives CASGSAGTETQYF.

This clone was picked up one time. This sequence joins TRBV9 and TRBJ2-1, with 10 bases fitting TRBD2. The CDR3 consists of 17 residues. In germline, CDR1 is SGDLS, CDR2 YYNGEE. V was pared by 0 bases and J by 3 bases, with 6 bases of the junction left unmatched. The chain's CDR3 is CASSVGGASGGYNEQFF. Written as DNA, the CDR3 is TGTGCCAGCAGCGTAGGTGGGGCTAGCGGGGGCTACAATGAGCAGTTCTTC.

The chain links TRBV30 to TRBJ1-5; D is undetermined. V was shortened by 0 bases and J by 0 bases, with 6 bases between the two germline ends. This CDR3 has 14 amino acids. Germline CDR1 reads GTSNPN; CDR2 reads SVGIG (reference sequence). The chain's CDR3 is CAWSVGNSNQPQHF. The CDR3 bases are TGTGCCTGGAGTGTTGGGAATAGCAATCAGCCCCAGCATTTT.

The V call is TRBV10-3, the J call TRBJ1-2; 7 bases align to TRBD1. This CDR3 region has 13 residues. CDR1 and CDR2 from the germline V gene are ENHRY and SYGVKD. With 2 bases clipped from V and 7 bases from J, the junction kept 4 bases outside the gene matches. The CDR3 DNA sequence: TGTGCCATCAGTGAGCAGACAGGGACTGGCTACACCTTC. Amino acids: CAISEQTGTGYTF.

This sequence joins TRBV7-6 and TRBJ1-1; tentative D call: TRBD1 (6 bases). The CDR3 has 12 amino acids. Germline CDR1 is SGHVS and CDR2 is FNYEAQ. Between the trimmed V and J ends, which lost 6 bases and 7 bases, there was a span of 12 bases. CDR3 protein: CASRPQGGEAFF. In DNA form, the CDR3 reads TGTGCCAGCAGGCCACAGGGCGGTGAAGCTTTCTTT.

The V and J genes are TRBV4-1 and TRBJ2-3, with D maybe TRBD1 (5 bases). V lost 5 bases, J lost 2 bases, and 14 bases lay in between. The germline CDR1 and CDR2 sequences are MGHRA and YSYEKL. The CDR3 is 15 residues long. Here the CDR3 reads CASSGGASLTDTQYF. The CDR3 DNA reads as TGCGCCAGCAGCGGTGGGGCTAGTCTCACAGATACGCAGTATTTT.

This clone was detected a few times. The rearrangement links TRBV7-6 to TRBJ2-7, with 7 bases matching TRBD2. The CDR3 runs to 13 residues. Unmatched junction bases numbered 7, after V lost 5 bases and J lost 6 bases. Germline CDR1 reads SGHVS; CDR2 reads FNYEAQ. CDR3 protein: CASSPWAGVEQYF. The CDR3 DNA is TGTGCCAGCAGCCCTTGGGCGGGAGTCGAGCAGTACTTC.

The V call is TRBV28, the J call TRBJ2-5; tentative D call: TRBD2 (6 bases). The CDR3 has 12 amino acids. Trimming left V 8 bases short and J 5 bases short, with 12 bases between. Germline CDR1 MDHEN, CDR2 SYDVKM. In nucleotides, the CDR3 is TGTGCCAGCGCGGGGTTCTCGGAGACCCAGTACTTC. Amino acids: CASAGFSETQYF.

The rearrangement joins TRBV7-2 to TRBJ1-4; unclear D gene. CDR1 SGHTA and CDR2 FQGNSA come from the germline V gene. The CDR3 is made up of 14 amino acids. The V end was cut by 6 bases, the J end by 3 bases, with 11 bases between. The CDR3 nucleotides are TGTGCCAGCAGGTCGGGGTTTTCTAATGAAAAACTGTTTTTT. It specifies CASRSGFSNEKLFF. The complete variable domain, with remaining parts taken from reference TRBV7-2 and TRBJ1-4, reads GAGVSQSPSNKVTEKGKDVELRCDPISGHTALYWYRQSLGQGLEFLIYFQGNSAPDKSGLPSDRFSAERTGGSVSTLTIQRTQQEDSAVYLCASRSGFSNEKLFFGSGTQLSVL.